The 20 T cell receptor beta chains given below trace back to one sample, sequenced in a study of blood T cells in healthy people across ages. Using a J-beta primer mix together with a sample-barcoded 5' primer, a second PCR was run for roughly 6 to 11 cycles. Using its own MiXCR run on the 5' RACE reads, TCRdb lists one record per CDR3 protein. The table records approximately 1.5 million distinct CDR3 sequences, 30% to 40% of them present only once. The sequencing input was blood. Source of these receptors: a woman aged 25-40 years in good health.

This clonotype was seen a few times. J is TRBJ1-2 and V is TRBV5-6; 7 bases align to TRBD1. Germline CDR1 is SGHDT and CDR2 is YYEEEE. Germline trimming cut 4 bases from V and 5 bases from J; bases unmatched to any gene: 8. The CDR3 has 14 residues. CDR3 region: CASSGRGTEYGYTF. The CDR3 region has the DNA TGTGCCAGCAGCGGGAGGGGGACAGAGTATGGCTACACCTTC.

J is TRBJ1-2 and V is TRBV7-9; 9 bases agree with TRBD1. This CDR3 is 16 amino acids long. Germline lookup yields CDR1 SEHNR and CDR2 FQNEAQ (reference sequence). Unmatched junction bases numbered 8, after V lost 5 bases and J lost 1 base. CDR3 nucleotide sequence: TGTGCCAGCAGCCTACCTACAGGGGGCCTTAACTATGGCTACACCTTC. Translated: CASSLPTGGLNYGYTF.

The V call is TRBV7-3, the J call TRBJ2-3, with D perhaps matching TRBD1 (5 bases). CDR1 is SGHTA, CDR2 FQGTGA, per germline. The CDR3 has 14 amino acids. Trimming removed 6 bases at V and 4 bases at J, with 14 bases between. The chain's CDR3 is CASSSAGLPDTQYF. In DNA form, the CDR3 reads TGTGCCAGCAGTTCTGCAGGGTTGCCAGATACGCAGTATTTT.

This clonotype was counted only a few times. The chain couples TRBV3-1 to TRBJ2-2; D is unclear. The CDR3 spans 15 residues. Germline V gives CDR1 LGHDT, CDR2 YNNKEL (reference sequence). Trimming cost V 0 bases and J 1 base, with 6 bases left between them. In nucleotides, the CDR3 is TGTGCCAGCAGCCAAGATTCTAGGAACACCGGGGAGCTGTTTTTT. Protein product: CASSQDSRNTGELFF.

Concerning this clonotype itself: An end of the junction differs from the germline gene, which may be a read error. The chain carries TRBV7-9 and TRBJ1-1; 7 bases line up with TRBD1. From germline, CDR1 is SEHNR and CDR2 FQNEAQ (reference sequence). This CDR3 contains 14 residues. Written as DNA, the CDR3 is TGTACCAGCCGACAGGGCGCTTTGAACACTGAAGCTTTCTTT. Encoded protein: CTSRQGALNTEAFF.

The chain carries TRBV6-2 or TRBV6-3 and TRBJ2-7; D could derive from TRBD1 or TRBD2 (6 bases each). The V and J ends lost 7 bases and 0 bases respectively, with 19 bases between them. The CDR3 extends over 16 amino acids. From germline, CDR1 is MNHEY and CDR2 SVGEGT. The CDR3 nucleotides are TGTGCCAGCACCAACGGGGGCGTCACAAGCTCCTACGAGCAGTACTTC. Translating it yields CASTNGGVTSSYEQYF.

V is TRBV3-1 and J is TRBJ2-5, with 8 bases that match TRBD2. Trimming cost V 3 bases and J 5 bases; bases outside gene matches: 14. CDR3 length equals 17 residues. Germline V lookup: CDR1 LGHDT, CDR2 YNNKEL (reference sequence). CDR3 nucleotides: TGTGCCAGCAGCCAGAGCGCTAGCGGGCTATACGGGGAGACCCAGTACTTC. Protein sequence: CASSQSASGLYGETQYF.

This clonotype was counted only a few times. V gene TRBV7-9 combines with J gene TRBJ2-3; a possible D gene is TRBD2 (6 bases). CDR3 length: 15 amino acids. Germline V gene lookup returns CDR1 SEHNR and CDR2 FQNEAQ (reference sequence). V was cut by 5 bases and J by 7 bases, with 19 bases left in between. The chain's CDR3 is CASSTPLGGENTQYF. CDR3 in DNA: TGTGCCAGCAGCACCCCGCTTGGAGGGGAAAATACGCAGTATTTT.

The chain combines TRBV7-8 with TRBJ1-4; no clear D gene. CDR1 and CDR2 (germline): SGHVS, FQNEAQ. Trimming removed 5 bases at V and 4 bases at J, with 14 bases between. The length of the CDR3 is 15 residues. The DNA for the CDR3 is TGTGCCAGCAGCCCGCCCTTTGGGAGTAATGAAAAACTGTTTTTT. Residues: CASSPPFGSNEKLFF.

This clonotype has a handful of counts. The V call is TRBV20-1, the J call TRBJ2-2, with 12 bases aligning to TRBD2. The CDR3 loop spans 15 amino acids. Trimming at V came to 3 bases and at J to 4 bases, leaving 3 bases not matched to a gene. Per the germline V gene, CDR1 is DFQATT and CDR2 is SNEGSKA (reference sequence). The CDR3 reads CSARASGGGTGELFF. The CDR3 nucleotides are TGCAGTGCTAGGGCTAGCGGGGGGGGCACCGGGGAGCTGTTTTTT.

This chain joins TRBV20-1 and TRBJ1-1; 7 nucleotides align to TRBD1. From germline, CDR1 is DFQATT and CDR2 SNEGSKA (reference sequence). This CDR3 region has 15 residues. J gave up 4 bases and V 4 bases, and 12 bases lay outside the gene matches. CDR3 residues: CSATRQGGASTEAFF. In DNA, the CDR3 is TGCAGTGCTACGAGACAGGGCGGGGCGTCCACTGAAGCTTTCTTT.

This chain uses TRBV27 with TRBJ2-1; the match to TRBD2 covers 11 bases. The CDR3 length is 17 residues. In germline, CDR1 is MNHEY, CDR2 SMNVEV (reference sequence). V was pared by 10 bases and J by 3 bases, with 14 bases of the junction left unmatched. The CDR3 loop reads CATNPRLAGSNYNEQFF. As DNA, the CDR3 is TGTGCCACCAACCCGAGACTAGCGGGATCTAACTACAATGAGCAGTTCTTC.

This chain connects TRBV7-2 to TRBJ1-5, with D perhaps matching TRBD1 (5 bases). Trimming shortened V by 2 bases and J by 4 bases, and 12 bases separated the two germline ends. Germline values: CDR1 SGHTA, CDR2 FQGNSA. The CDR3 totals 15 residues. CDR3 amino acids: CASSLCGGRNQPQHF. DNA for the CDR3: TGTGCCAGCAGCTTATGTGGGGGTAGGAATCAGCCCCAGCATTTT.

This chain joins TRBV20-1 and TRBJ2-7; D not resolved. This CDR3 is 16 amino acids long. Germline values: CDR1 DFQATT, CDR2 SNEGSKA (reference sequence). The ends were cut back, 5 bases at V and 3 bases at J, with 23 bases in the middle. The CDR3 DNA sequence: TGCAGTGCTCGAAAAATCACCCTTCCCTGGGTCTACGAGCAGTACTTC. Residues: CSARKITLPWVYEQYF.

There are many counts of this clonotype. This chain connects TRBV29-1 to TRBJ2-3, with a weak D call TRBD2 (6 bases). V was shortened by 5 bases and J by 4 bases, with 16 bases between the two germline ends. This CDR3 region has 14 residues. The germline gives CDR1 SQVTM, CDR2 ANQGSEA. The CDR3 nucleotides read TGCAGCGTTCATAACGGGGGATCGTCAGATACGCAGTATTTT. Translated: CSVHNGGSSDTQYF.

This clonotype appeared a few times. The junction differs from germline at one of its ends, possibly a read error. J is TRBJ2-5 and V is TRBV27; D is undetermined. Gene TRBJ2-7 matches the end of the DNA better, so the J call may be wrong. This CDR3 is built from 13 residues. Germline V lookup: CDR1 MNHEY, CDR2 SMNVEV (reference sequence). The CDR3: CVSSLSGLSEQYF. In DNA, the CDR3 is TGTGTCAGCAGTTTATCGGGTCTTAGCGAGCAGTACTTC.

On this clonotype: A read error may produce the germline difference seen at one junction end. V gene TRBV6-6 combines with J gene TRBJ2-7; D is perhaps TRBD1 or TRBD2 (5 bases each). The CDR3 extends over 11 amino acids. Germline V CDR1 and CDR2: MNHNY, SVGAGI (reference sequence). The CDR3 DNA follows: TGTGCCACGTCGAGGGACCACGAGCGGTACTTC. Encoded protein: CATSRDHERYF.

As regards this clonotype: Germline and junction disagree at one end, which may indicate a read error. The chain joins TRBV20-1 to TRBJ2-3; TRBD2 is a possible D gene (5 bases). Germline lookup yields CDR1 DFQATT and CDR2 SNEGSKA (reference sequence). CDR3 length: 14 residues. This CDR3 is CSANGLWATDRQYF. As DNA, the CDR3 is TGCAGTGCTAACGGACTCTGGGCTACAGATAGGCAGTATTTT.

The V call is TRBV6-5, the J call TRBJ1-1; no clear D gene. CDR1 is MNHEY, CDR2 SVGAGI, per germline. The ends were cut back, 3 bases at V and 10 bases at J, with 18 bases in the middle. The CDR3 runs 14 residues. The CDR3 region is CASSYSSGRMGAFF. CDR3 coding DNA: TGTGCCAGCAGTTATAGTTCCGGACGGATGGGAGCTTTCTTT.

The rearrangement links TRBV20-1 to TRBJ2-7; perhaps TRBD2 as D (6 bases). The ends were cut back, 6 bases at V and 7 bases at J, with 19 bases in the middle. Germline-derived CDR1 and CDR2 are DFQATT and SNEGSKA (reference sequence). This CDR3 spans 13 amino acids. This CDR3 reads CSAPGATDYEQYF. As DNA, the CDR3 is TGCAGTGCGCCTGGGGCGACGGACTATGAGCAGTACTTC.